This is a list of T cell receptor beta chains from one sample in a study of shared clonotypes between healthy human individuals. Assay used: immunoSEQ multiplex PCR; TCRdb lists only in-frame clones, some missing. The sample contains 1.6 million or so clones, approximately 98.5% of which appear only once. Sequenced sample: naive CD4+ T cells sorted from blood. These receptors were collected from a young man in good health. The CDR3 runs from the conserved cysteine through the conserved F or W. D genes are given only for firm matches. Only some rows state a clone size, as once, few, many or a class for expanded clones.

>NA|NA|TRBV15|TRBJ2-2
CATSRGGVPAGELFF
TGTGCCACCAGCAGAGGTGGGGTGCCGGCCGGGGAGCTGTTTTTT
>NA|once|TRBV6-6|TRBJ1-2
CASTSQADSGYTF
TGTGCCAGCACGAGTCAGGCCGACTCTGGCTACACCTTC
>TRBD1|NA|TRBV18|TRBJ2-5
CASSPDRGQETQYF
TGTGCCAGCTCACCTGACAGGGGGCAAGAGACCCAGTACTTC
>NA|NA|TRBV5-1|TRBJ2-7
CASSPPQGTPSSYEQYF
TGCGCCAGCAGTCCACCTCAAGGGACCCCGAGCTCCTACGAGCAGTACTTC
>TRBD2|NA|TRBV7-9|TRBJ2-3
CASSPPRRLAGGSTDTQYF
TGTGCCAGCAGCCCTCCAAGGAGACTAGCGGGAGGCAGCACAGATACGCAGTATTTT
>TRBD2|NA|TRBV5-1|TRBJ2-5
CASRSGLAQETQYF
TGCGCCAGCAGGAGTGGACTAGCCCAAGAGACCCAGTACTTC
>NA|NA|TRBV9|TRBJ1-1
CASSPRMGVTEAFF
TGTGCCAGCTCCCCCCGGATGGGGGTTACTGAAGCTTTCTTT
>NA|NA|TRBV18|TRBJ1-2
CASSPEAPGDYGYTF
TGTGCCAGCTCACCCGAGGCGCCAGGGGACTATGGCTACACCTTC
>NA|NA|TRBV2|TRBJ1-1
CASSAGHPTAEAFF
TGTGCCAGCAGTGCGGGACACCCAACGGCCGAAGCTTTCTTT
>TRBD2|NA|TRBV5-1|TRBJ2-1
CASSARLAGDSEQFF
TGCGCCAGCAGCGCCAGACTAGCGGGAGATAGTGAGCAGTTCTTC
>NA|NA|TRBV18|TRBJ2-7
CASSPGPGRGYEQYF
TGTGCCAGCTCACCAGGGCCGGGTCGAGGCTACGAGCAGTACTTC
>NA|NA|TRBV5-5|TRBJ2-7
CASRRVGAGAYEQYF
TGTGCCAGCCGTAGAGTGGGGGCAGGCGCCTACGAGCAGTACTTC
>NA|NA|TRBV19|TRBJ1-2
CASSTPRPTGRYGYTF
TGTGCCAGTAGTACCCCACGCCCCACGGGCCGGTATGGCTACACCTTC
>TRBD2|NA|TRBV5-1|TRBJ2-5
CASSPLWTSGGQETQYF
TGCGCCAGCAGCCCCCTCTGGACTAGCGGGGGACAAGAGACCCAGTACTTC
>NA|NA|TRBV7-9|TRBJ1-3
CASRLTQGNTIYF
TGTGCCAGCAGATTAACCCAGGGAAACACCATATATTTT
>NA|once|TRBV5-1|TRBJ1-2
CASSLGVFGKPYGYTF
TGCGCCAGCAGCTTGGGTGTGTTTGGTAAACCTTATGGCTACACCTTC